This T cell receptor beta chain was sequenced in a study of T cells in Graves' hyperthyroidism and ophthalmopathy. Researchers amplified the TCR beta CDR3 regions from RNA transcripts. The primer set for the first-round RT-PCR of the TCR CDR3 was HTBI. TCRdb redid the calling of the multiplex PCR reads with MiXCR, one entry per CDR3 protein. The sample holds 250,000 or so distinct CDR3 sequences, roughly 15% seen once. This clonotype was recorded many times. V was shortened by 5 bases and J by 1 base, with 12 bases between the two germline ends. The germline gives CDR1 SEHNR, CDR2 FQNEAQ (reference sequence). There are 14 residues in the CDR3.

This chain uses TRBV7-9 with TRBJ2-7, with D possibly matching TRBD1 (6 bases). The specimen sequenced was blood. This TCR was sampled from a woman aged 45-65 years with Graves' hyperthyroidism that later progressed to Graves' ophthalmopathy. Written as DNA, the CDR3 is TGTGCCAGCAGCCCATACAGGGAGTCCTACGAGCAGTACTTC. It yields the protein CASSPYRESYEQYF.